This T cell receptor beta chain is drawn from a study of blood T cell repertoires in COVID-19. Germline values: CDR1 MDHEN, CDR2 SYDVKM. The CDR3 spans 15 residues. V was trimmed by 7 bases and J by 7 bases, leaving 19 bases between them. TCRdb keeps only in-frame clones here, not all; method: immunoSEQ multiplex PCR. This sample yields 90,000 to 120,000 clones, of which around 86% are seen a single time; more than 3.5% belongs to the top ten. The chain joins TRBV28 to TRBJ1-4; D is unresolved. Input material: peripheral blood. This receptor was identified in a woman in her 70s with acute or convalescent COVID-19. This chain's CDR3 is CASTPLRGLIEKLFF. DNA of the CDR3: TGTGCCAGCACCCCTTTGAGAGGCCTTATTGAAAAACTGTTTTTT.